This T cell receptor beta chain is from a study of siplizumab effects on memory and regulatory T cells. General study results and limits: Naive T cells looked more diverse than memory cells, and they looked like major contributors to the alloresponse.

CDR3 length: 13 residues. Trimming stripped 9 bases from V and 4 bases from J, with 15 bases between. Germline V gives CDR1 MNHNS, CDR2 SASEGT. Comments on this clone: Its antigen remains unidentified.

Cells that made up the mixed lymphocyte reaction were cocultured at 37°C for around 6 days. The protocol was immunoSEQ multiplex PCR, while the TCRdb copy is restricted to in-frame clones and leaves out a portion. Counted here are around 4,500 clones, roughly 50% occurring once; the ten biggest clones make up roughly 3.9%. Sequencing input: CFSE-low (dividing) CD4+ T cells sorted from an allogeneic mixed lymphocyte reaction. The chain joins TRBV6-1 to TRBJ1-1; the D gene is possibly TRBD1 (6 bases). This clonotype was obtained from a human donor in good health; the cells came from an allogeneic mixed lymphocyte reaction. Some clones in this sample may be carry-over from other donors' samples. The CDR3, as DNA: TGTGCCAGTGGGGGGCGCGCCGGCACTGAAGCTTTCTTT. Translated: CASGGRAGTEAFF.